This TCR beta chain emerged from a study of blood T cell repertoires in COVID-19. Study-wide background: The United States, Italy and Spain provided the acute and convalescent COVID-19 samples.

The CDR3 extends over 14 amino acids. Germline trimming cut 8 bases from V and 4 bases from J; bases unmatched to any gene: 8. Germline-derived CDR1 and CDR2 are MNHEY and SVGAGI. The protocol was immunoSEQ multiplex PCR, while the TCRdb copy is restricted to in-frame clones and leaves out a portion. The sample holds approximately 270,000 clones, 89% seen once. Material for sequencing was peripheral blood. V gene TRBV6-5 combines with J gene TRBJ2-5; 9 bases fit TRBD2. The receptor was isolated from a man aged 45-60 years with acute or convalescent COVID-19. CDR3 in DNA: TGTGCCAGCGGGGGGACTAGCTTGGGAGAGACCCAGTACTTC. Translation gives CASGGTSLGETQYF.